What follows are 10 T cell receptor beta chains derived from one specimen sequenced in a study of shared clonotypes between healthy human individuals (dated by TCRdb to 2020 to 2022). Library method: the immunoSEQ multiplex PCR assay. In TCRdb, the immuneACCESS table is reduced to in-frame sequences with V and J assigned. These tables do not hold every clone; where another copy was compared, an unresolved V gene accounts for under half, and the others remain unexplained. In this sample the table shows some 2.1 million clones, roughly 95% of which occur a single time. Around 1.1% of the sample lies in the top ten. CD8 naive samples were obtained by positive selection for CCR7 among CD45RO-negative cells, yielding a CD45RA+CCR7+ population from which TemRA cells were excluded. The sequenced material came from naive CD8+ T cells sorted from blood. Read against the paper, the sample's cell subset or site label means: CD45RA+CCR7+. These receptors originate from a man aged 18 to 35 in good health.

The rearrangement links TRBV29-1 to TRBJ2-7, with D perhaps TRBD1 (6 bases). Germline V gene lookup returns CDR1 SQVTM and CDR2 ANQGSEA. CDR3 length: 15 amino acids. The V end was cut by 4 bases, the J end by 5 bases, with 21 bases between. CDR3 coding DNA: TGCAGCGTTGTACTCTCCAGGGGCGATCCCAACGAGCAGTACTTC. It translates to CSVVLSRGDPNEQYF.

On this clone itself: Other DNA sequences from this sample encode an identical CDR3 as well. V and J are TRBV11-2 and TRBJ2-7; unclear D gene. Germline V gives CDR1 SGHAT, CDR2 FQNNGV. The CDR3 extends over 11 amino acids. V was pared by 4 bases and J by 4 bases, with 5 bases between. The CDR3 reads CASSSYYEQYF. In nucleotides, the CDR3 is TGTGCCAGCAGCTCGTATTACGAGCAGTACTTC.

The chain uses TRBV29-1 and TRBJ2-7; TRBD1 or TRBD2 may be the D gene (5 bases each). The CDR3 is made up of 14 amino acids. Trimming shortened V by 4 bases and J by 1 base, and 14 bases separated the two germline ends. Germline V gives CDR1 SQVTM, CDR2 ANQGSEA. The CDR3 is CSVVPRDGSYEQYF. The CDR3 nucleotides read TGCAGCGTTGTCCCCCGGGACGGATCCTACGAGCAGTACTTC.

The chain links TRBV4-1 to TRBJ2-7, with D unclear. CDR1 MGHRA and CDR2 YSYEKL come from the germline V gene. The CDR3 sequence is 16 residues long. The germline V and J ends were trimmed by 4 bases and 1 base, with 17 bases remaining between them. Here the CDR3 DNA reads TGCGCCAGCAGCCGTGCGCCCCACCTTGGGTCCTACGAGCAGTACTTC. It codes for CASSRAPHLGSYEQYF.

The chain carries TRBV4-1 and TRBJ1-2; D call uncertain. Germline V lookup: CDR1 MGHRA, CDR2 YSYEKL. Trimming shortened V by 3 bases and J by 7 bases, and 15 bases separated the two germline ends. The CDR3 extends over 14 amino acids. DNA for the CDR3: TGCGCCAGCAGCCACCAGTCTTCGGGGTTTGGCTACACCTTC. Its protein is CASSHQSSGFGYTF.

The chain joins TRBV4-1 to TRBJ2-4; 8 nucleotides agree with TRBD2. This CDR3 contains 16 residues. Germline V gene lookup returns CDR1 MGHRA and CDR2 YSYEKL. The ends lost 0 bases at V and 6 bases at J; junction bases unmatched: 7. The DNA for the CDR3 is TGCGCCAGCAGCCAAGATCCGGGACTAGGAGCAAACATTCAGTACTTC. It is translated as CASSQDPGLGANIQYF.

The chain joins TRBV27 to TRBJ2-1; TRBD2 might be the D (6 bases). The germline V and J ends were trimmed by 3 bases and 8 bases, with 20 bases remaining between them. This CDR3 region has 16 residues. The germline V gene encodes CDR1 MNHEY and CDR2 SMNVEV (reference sequence). The CDR3 spells CASSFLDVGGDYEQFF. CDR3 DNA sequence: TGTGCCAGCAGTTTTCTGGATGTCGGGGGAGACTATGAGCAGTTCTTC.

In this sample, this clone turned up a few times. This sequence joins TRBV10-1 and TRBJ1-2, with D possibly being TRBD1 (6 bases). The CDR3 is 13 residues long. The V end lost 3 bases, the J end lost 4 bases, and 9 bases lay between the germline ends. In germline, CDR1 is WNHNN, CDR2 SYGVQD (reference sequence). The CDR3: CASSESGAYGYTF. The CDR3 bases are TGCGCCAGCAGTGAATCAGGGGCCTATGGCTACACCTTC.

This clone was seen a single time. CDR3 region: CASSVYGTGGPDTQYF. The CDR3 DNA is TGTGCCAGCAGCGTGTACGGGACAGGGGGTCCAGATACGCAGTATTTT. The chain combines TRBV9 with TRBJ2-3; 11 nucleotides agree with TRBD1. This CDR3 has 16 amino acids. J gave up 4 bases and V 2 bases, and 6 bases lay outside the gene matches. The germline gives CDR1 SGDLS, CDR2 YYNGEE.

J is TRBJ2-7 and V is TRBV28, with TRBD1 matching over 9 bases. The junction had 11 bases not matched to a gene; V was cut back by 5 bases and J by 0 bases. This CDR3 comprises 17 residues. Germline CDR1 MDHEN, CDR2 SYDVKM. The CDR3 loop is CASSGGQGTNYSYEQYF. CDR3 nucleotides: TGTGCCAGCAGTGGGGGACAGGGAACGAATTACTCCTACGAGCAGTACTTC.